This TCR beta chain was documented in a study of shared clonotypes between healthy human individuals. Germline V lookup: CDR1 SGHNT, CDR2 YYREEE (reference sequence). The length of the CDR3 is 15 residues. Germline trimming cut 4 bases from V and 4 bases from J; bases unmatched to any gene: 3. TCRdb's copy holds only in-frame clones and misses some; the assay was immunoSEQ multiplex PCR. The data hold approximately 350,000 clones, with around 96% observed a single time. This receptor was taken from a man under 40 in good health. The sample taken for sequencing was memory CD8+ T cells sorted from blood. As for subset: CD45RO+ cells pooled with CCR7-negative TemRA cells. The V call is TRBV5-4, the J call TRBJ1-3, with 12 bases matching TRBD1. The CDR3, as DNA: TGTGCCAGCAGCGCCGGGACAGGGGGCGGAAACACCATATATTTT. Translating it yields CASSAGTGGGNTIYF.